This T cell receptor (beta chain) comes out of a study of blood T cell repertoires in COVID-19. For the study at large: COVID-19 samples collected from the United States, Italy and Spain covered acute and convalescent phases. The cDNA or gDNA used as material had been derived from T cells, B-cell-depleted T cells, or PBMCs.

A Seattle source enrolled patients during active infection and followed them longitudinally. This CDR3 is built from 16 residues. The V gene end was trimmed by 2 bases and the J gene end by 1 base; junction bases not matched to a gene: 5. Germline lookup yields CDR1 SEHNR and CDR2 FQNEAQ (reference sequence). Per the study methods: Nucleated cell number was recorded as an estimate derived from reference gene primer amplification. Using immunoSEQ multiplex PCR, the repertoire was profiled, and TCRdb retains in-frame clones only, with some absent. The V and J calls and clone size were taken over from that table, and D and trimming were inferred from the DNA. The data hold 200,000 to 250,000 clones, with 86% observed a single time.

The chain links TRBV7-9 to TRBJ1-1; 9 bases agree with TRBD1. The sequenced material came from peripheral blood. This clonotype was sampled from a woman aged 45 to 65 with COVID-19, enrolled during active disease. CDR3 sequence reads: CASSLRQGVGNTEAFF. Written as DNA, the CDR3 is TGTGCCAGCAGCTTAAGACAGGGGGTAGGGAACACTGAAGCTTTCTTT.